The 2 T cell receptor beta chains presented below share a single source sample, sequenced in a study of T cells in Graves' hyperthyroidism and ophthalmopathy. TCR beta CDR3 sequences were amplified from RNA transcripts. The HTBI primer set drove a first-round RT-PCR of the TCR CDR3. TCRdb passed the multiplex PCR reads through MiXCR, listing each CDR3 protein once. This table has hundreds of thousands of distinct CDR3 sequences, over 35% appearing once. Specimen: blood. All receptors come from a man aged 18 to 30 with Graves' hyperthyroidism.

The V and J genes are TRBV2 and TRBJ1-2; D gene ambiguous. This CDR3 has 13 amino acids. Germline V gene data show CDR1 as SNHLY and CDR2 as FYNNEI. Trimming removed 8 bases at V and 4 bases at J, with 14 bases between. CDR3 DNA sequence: TGTGCCAGCCCCGTCCAGGCCCCCTATGGCTACACCTTC. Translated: CASPVQAPYGYTF.

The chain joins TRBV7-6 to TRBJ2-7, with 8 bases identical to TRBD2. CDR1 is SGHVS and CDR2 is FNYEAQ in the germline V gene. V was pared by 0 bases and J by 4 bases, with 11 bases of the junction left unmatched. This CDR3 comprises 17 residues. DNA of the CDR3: TGTGCCAGCAGCTTAGCGGGTGGAGCGGGAGAGGGTTACGAGCAGTACTTC. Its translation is CASSLAGGAGEGYEQYF.